Presented here are 20 T cell receptor beta chains from one specimen sequenced in a study of identical twins. One entry per CDR3 protein, called by TCRdb with MiXCR from the 5' RACE reads. The sample includes 280,000 or so distinct CDR3 sequences, more than 6.5% of them seen just once. This sample also belongs to another study, concerning yellow fever vaccine responses in identical twins.

The sequenced sample consisted of memory (CD45RO+) T cells sorted from blood. The source of these receptors is a woman between 18 and 29 years old in good health.

This clonotype appeared many times. The chain links TRBV5-1 to TRBJ2-3, with TRBD2 matching over 9 bases. Germline CDR1 is SGHRS and CDR2 is YFSETQ. V lost 3 bases to trimming and J lost 4 bases; unmatched junction nucleotides: 12. The CDR3 is 17 amino acids. CDR3 sequence (DNA): TGCGCCAGCAGCTGGGGGGCGGCTAGCGGGAAGTCAGATACGCAGTATTTT. This gives the protein CASSWGAASGKSDTQYF.

This clonotype has ten or more counts. The rearrangement links TRBV29-1 to TRBJ2-1, with D possibly matching TRBD1 (6 bases). V lost 6 bases to trimming and J lost 0 bases, with 15 bases between them. The CDR3 consists of 15 residues. Germline V gene data show CDR1 as SQVTM and CDR2 as ANQGSEA. CDR3 DNA sequence: TGCAGCGTGGCGACAGGCGTCAGCTCCTACAATGAGCAGTTCTTC. Protein: CSVATGVSSYNEQFF.

This clonotype was seen a few times. This chain uses TRBV27 with TRBJ1-2; 9 positions agree with TRBD1. With 5 bases clipped from V and 5 bases from J, the junction kept 9 bases outside the gene matches. The CDR3 contains 15 residues. Germline loops: CDR1 MNHEY, CDR2 SMNVEV (reference sequence). The CDR3 loop reads CASSPRDRALYGYTF. The CDR3 coding sequence is TGTGCCAGCAGTCCCAGGGACAGGGCGTTGTATGGCTACACCTTC.

Many counts were recorded for this clonotype. The chain is built from TRBV25-1 and TRBJ2-4; 8 nucleotides match TRBD2. Germline trimming cut 8 bases from V and 4 bases from J; bases unmatched to any gene: 10. In germline, CDR1 is MGHDK, CDR2 SYGVNS. This CDR3 comprises 15 residues. The CDR3 is CASAQRRGEKNIQYF. The CDR3 DNA sequence: TGTGCCAGCGCCCAAAGGCGGGGGGAAAAAAACATTCAGTACTTC.

This clonotype appeared many times. The chain joins TRBV7-3 to TRBJ2-3, with D tentatively TRBD2 (6 bases). Germline V gene data show CDR1 as SGHTA and CDR2 as FQGTGA. The length of the CDR3 is 15 residues. The ends were cut back, 3 bases at V and 2 bases at J, with 12 bases in the middle. CDR3 protein: CASSFSGTFTDTQYF. The CDR3 DNA reads TGTGCCAGCAGCTTCTCCGGGACTTTCACAGATACGCAGTATTTT.

CDR3 DNA sequence: TGTGCCAGCAGCTTAGAATCGGGACAGGGTATTTCTGGGGCCAACGTCCTGACTTTC. Its protein product is CASSLESGQGISGANVLTF. V and J are TRBV11-2 and TRBJ2-6, with 9 bases that match TRBD1. The CDR3 loop spans 19 amino acids. The trim removed 0 bases at V and 1 base at J, leaving 7 bases unmatched. Germline loops: CDR1 SGHAT, CDR2 FQNNGV.

In its sample, this clonotype was seen many times. This sequence joins TRBV12-3 or TRBV12-4 and TRBJ2-2; 13 nucleotides line up with TRBD2. The junction had 8 bases not matched to a gene; V was cut back by 5 bases and J by 2 bases. CDR3 length: 18 amino acids. CDR3 nucleotide sequence: TGTGCCAGCAGTCCCCGGACTAGCGGGGGAACAAACACCGGGGAGCTGTTTTTT. Translated: CASSPRTSGGTNTGELFF.

This clonotype was observed a few times. This sequence joins TRBV6-1 and TRBJ1-1; D is perhaps TRBD1 (5 bases). This CDR3 is built from 15 residues. V was trimmed by 8 bases and J by 2 bases, leaving 18 bases between them. Per the germline V gene, CDR1 is MNHNS and CDR2 is SASEGT. The CDR3 DNA reads TGTGCCAGCGAGAGGGACGGACACACCAACACTGAAGCTTTCTTT. It encodes CASERDGHTNTEAFF.

There are a few counts of this clonotype. CDR3 DNA: TGTGCCAGCAGCTTGGACGGAGTCAATCAGCCCCAGCATTTT. Protein: CASSLDGVNQPQHF. V usage is TRBV7-3 and J usage is TRBJ1-5; D ambiguous. CDR3 length: 14 residues. Trimming took 3 bases from V and 3 from J, leaving 9 bases between them. Germline V gene data show CDR1 as SGHTA and CDR2 as FQGTGA. Full variable domain (outside the CDR3, taken from reference TRBV7-3 and TRBJ1-5): GAGVSQTPSNKVTEKGKYVELRCDPISGHTALYWYRQSLGQGPEFLIYFQGTGAADDSGLPNDRFFAVRPEGSVSTLKIQRTERGDSAVYLCASSLDGVNQPQHFGDGTRLSIL.

This clonotype was counted many times. V gene TRBV3-1 combines with J gene TRBJ1-3; no clear D gene. The CDR3 has 13 residues. Trimming took 0 bases from V and 5 from J, leaving 5 bases between them. Germline V gene lookup returns CDR1 LGHDT and CDR2 YNNKEL (reference sequence). The CDR3 DNA reads TGTGCCAGCAGCCAAGATGTAAGAAACACCATATATTTT. Translation: CASSQDVRNTIYF. Filled out from reference TRBV3-1 and TRBJ1-3, the complete variable domain reads DTAVSQTPKYLVTQMGNDKSIKCEQNLGHDTMYWYKQDSKKFLKIMFSYNNKELIINETVPNRFSPKSPDKAHLNLHINSLELGDSAVYFCASSQDVRNTIYFGEGSWLTVV.

This clonotype was found a few times. V and J are TRBV5-5 and TRBJ2-5; TRBD1 is a possible D gene (6 bases). Germline V gene data show CDR1 as SGHKS and CDR2 as YYEKEE (reference sequence). The CDR3 consists of 14 residues. Trimming pared 2 bases from V and 5 bases from J, leaving 13 bases between. The CDR3 coding sequence is TGTGCCAGCAGCTTCCAGGGGTATGGGGAGACCCAGTACTTC. Residues: CASSFQGYGETQYF.

This clonotype appeared a few times. The chain uses TRBV6-1 and TRBJ1-5; 9 nucleotides match TRBD1. V shed 5 bases, J shed 2 bases, and the junction held 10 bases outside the gene matches. Germline V CDR1 and CDR2: MNHNS, SASEGT. The CDR3 length is 17 residues. CDR3 region: CASSTPGQGEGNQPQHF. As DNA, the CDR3 is TGTGCCAGCAGTACCCCGGGACAGGGTGAGGGCAATCAGCCCCAGCATTTT.

This clonotype has just a few counts. The chain carries TRBV20-1 and TRBJ2-1; 9 bases agree with TRBD1. Germline V gene lookup returns CDR1 DFQATT and CDR2 SNEGSKA (reference sequence). V lost 6 bases to trimming and J lost 0 bases; unmatched junction nucleotides: 3. CDR3 size: 14 residues. The CDR3 DNA sequence: TGCAGTGCCGACAGGGGGAGCTCCTACAATGAGCAGTTCTTC. Translated: CSADRGSSYNEQFF.

The V and J genes are TRBV2 and TRBJ2-3; TRBD2 agrees at 7 bases. CDR1 is SNHLY, CDR2 FYNNEI, per germline. The CDR3 runs 16 residues. Unmatched junction bases numbered 10, after V lost 1 base and J lost 6 bases. CDR3 sequence: CASSEGILADGDTQYF. In nucleotides, the CDR3 is TGTGCCAGCAGTGAAGGGATCCTAGCGGATGGGGATACGCAGTATTTT.

This clonotype was observed a few times. The chain joins TRBV11-3 to TRBJ2-7; a weak D match, TRBD2 (6 bases). In germline, CDR1 is SGHNT, CDR2 YENEEA. V lost 3 bases to trimming and J lost 3 bases, with 9 bases between them. CDR3 length: 13 amino acids. CDR3 nucleotide sequence: TGTGCCAGCAGCTTTGGGCGGGACTACGAGCAGTACTTC. Protein sequence: CASSFGRDYEQYF. The full variable domain, in which reference TRBV11-3 and TRBJ2-7 provide the parts outside the CDR3, is EAGVVQSPRYKIIEKKQPVAFWCNPISGHNTLYWYLQNLGQGPELLIRYENEEAVDDSQLPKDRFSAERLKGVDSTLKIQPAELGDSAVYLCASSFGRDYEQYFGPGTRLTVT.

The V and J genes are TRBV20-1 and TRBJ1-6; 9 positions match TRBD1. The CDR3 has 13 residues. J lost 6 bases, V lost 6 bases, and 3 bases had no gene match. The germline gives CDR1 DFQATT, CDR2 SNEGSKA (reference sequence). The CDR3 sequence is CSARTGVNSPLHF. The DNA of the CDR3 is TGCAGTGCCCGGACAGGGGTTAATTCACCCCTCCACTTT.

V is TRBV4-2 and J is TRBJ2-7; D not resolved. The CDR3 has 13 residues. Trimming stripped 4 bases from V and 9 bases from J, with 16 bases between. Germline lookup yields CDR1 LGHNA and CDR2 YNFKEQ. The CDR3 protein is CASSPSKDHVQYF. CDR3 in DNA: TGTGCCAGCAGCCCTTCGAAGGACCATGTGCAGTACTTC.

The genes are TRBV4-2 and TRBJ1-1; TRBD1 matches 9 bases. Trimming at V came to 0 bases and at J to 11 bases, leaving 10 bases not matched to a gene. Germline V lookup: CDR1 LGHNA, CDR2 YNFKEQ. This CDR3 region has 15 residues. This chain's CDR3 is CASSQDRGQGSKAFF. CDR3 nucleotide sequence: TGTGCCAGCAGCCAAGATCGGGGACAGGGATCAAAGGCTTTCTTT.

The sample holds many counts of this clonotype. This chain links TRBV12-3 or TRBV12-4 with TRBJ2-3, with 7 bases matching TRBD1. The CDR3 loop spans 14 amino acids. The ends lost 2 bases at V and 7 bases at J; junction bases unmatched: 6. CDR3 sequence (DNA): TGTGCCAGCAGTTTAAGTTCAGGGGGTAATACGCAGTATTTT. The encoded protein is CASSLSSGGNTQYF.

This clonotype was observed at least ten times. This chain connects TRBV20-1 to TRBJ1-1; weak D call: TRBD1 (6 bases). This CDR3 is built from 13 residues. The V and J ends lost 3 bases and 3 bases respectively, with 11 bases between them. Germline assignment: CDR1 DFQATT and CDR2 SNEGSKA (reference sequence). This CDR3 reads CSARGTLDTEAFF. The CDR3 DNA sequence: TGCAGTGCTAGGGGGACATTGGACACTGAAGCTTTCTTT.